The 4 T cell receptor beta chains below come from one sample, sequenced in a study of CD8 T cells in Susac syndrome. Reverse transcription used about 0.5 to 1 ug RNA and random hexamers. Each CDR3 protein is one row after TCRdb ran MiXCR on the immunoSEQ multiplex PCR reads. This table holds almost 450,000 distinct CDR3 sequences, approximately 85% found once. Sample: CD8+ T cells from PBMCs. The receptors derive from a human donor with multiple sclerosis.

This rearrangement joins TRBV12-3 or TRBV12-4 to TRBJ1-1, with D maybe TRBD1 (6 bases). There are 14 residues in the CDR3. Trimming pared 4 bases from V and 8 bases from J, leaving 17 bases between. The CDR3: CASSWAPTGLEAFF. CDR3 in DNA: TGTGCCAGCAGTTGGGCGCCAACAGGGCTCGAAGCTTTCTTT.

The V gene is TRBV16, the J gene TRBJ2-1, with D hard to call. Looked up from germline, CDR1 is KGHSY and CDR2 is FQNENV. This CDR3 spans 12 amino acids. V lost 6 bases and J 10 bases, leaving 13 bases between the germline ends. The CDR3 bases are TGTGCCAGCAGTCTAACTACACAAGAGCAGTTCTTC. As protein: CASSLTTQEQFF.

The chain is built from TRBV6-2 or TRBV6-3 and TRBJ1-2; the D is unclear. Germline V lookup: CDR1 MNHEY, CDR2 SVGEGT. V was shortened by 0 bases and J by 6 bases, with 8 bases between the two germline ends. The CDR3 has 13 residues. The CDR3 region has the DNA TGTGCCAGCAGTTACTCTTTAGATGATGGCTACACCTTC. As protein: CASSYSLDDGYTF.

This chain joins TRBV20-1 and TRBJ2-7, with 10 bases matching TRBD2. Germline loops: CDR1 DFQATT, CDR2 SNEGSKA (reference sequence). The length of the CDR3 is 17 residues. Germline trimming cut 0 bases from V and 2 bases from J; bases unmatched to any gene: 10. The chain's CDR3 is CSARDPSSSGGAYEQYF. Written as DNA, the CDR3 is TGCAGTGCTAGAGACCCCTCCTCTAGCGGGGGAGCCTACGAGCAGTACTTC.